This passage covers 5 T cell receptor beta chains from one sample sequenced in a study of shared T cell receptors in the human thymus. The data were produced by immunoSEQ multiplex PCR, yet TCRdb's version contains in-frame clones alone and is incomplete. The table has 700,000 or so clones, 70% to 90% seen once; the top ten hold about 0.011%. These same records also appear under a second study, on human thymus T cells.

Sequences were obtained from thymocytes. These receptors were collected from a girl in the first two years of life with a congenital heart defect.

The CDR3 region has the DNA TGTGCCAGCAGCCCCCGGGACTTATACAATGAGCAGTTCTTC. Translating gives CASSPRDLYNEQFF. The chain is built from TRBV7-2 and TRBJ2-1; D may be TRBD2 (6 bases). The CDR3 runs to 14 residues. Germline V gives CDR1 SGHTA, CDR2 FQGNSA. V was pared by 5 bases and J by 4 bases, with 12 bases between.

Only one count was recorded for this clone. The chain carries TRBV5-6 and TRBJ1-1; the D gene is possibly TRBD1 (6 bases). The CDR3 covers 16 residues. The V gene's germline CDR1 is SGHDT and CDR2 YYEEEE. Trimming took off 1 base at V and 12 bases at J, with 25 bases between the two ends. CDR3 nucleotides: TGTGCCAGCAGCTTGACCTTAATTACAGGGTCGATTGTGACTTTCTTT. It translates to CASSLTLITGSIVTFF.

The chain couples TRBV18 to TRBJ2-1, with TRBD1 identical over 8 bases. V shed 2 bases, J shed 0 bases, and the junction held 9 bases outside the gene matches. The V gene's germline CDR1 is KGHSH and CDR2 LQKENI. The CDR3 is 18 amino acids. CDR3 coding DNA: TGTGCCAGCTCACCATGGACAGGGATTCAAAGCTCCTACAATGAGCAGTTCTTC. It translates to CASSPWTGIQSSYNEQFF.

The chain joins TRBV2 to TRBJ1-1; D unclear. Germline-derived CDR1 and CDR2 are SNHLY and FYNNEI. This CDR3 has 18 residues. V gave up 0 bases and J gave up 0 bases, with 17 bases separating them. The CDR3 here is CASSEALRQLVLNTEAFF. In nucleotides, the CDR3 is TGTGCCAGCAGTGAAGCGCTTAGGCAGCTAGTTCTGAACACTGAAGCTTTCTTT.

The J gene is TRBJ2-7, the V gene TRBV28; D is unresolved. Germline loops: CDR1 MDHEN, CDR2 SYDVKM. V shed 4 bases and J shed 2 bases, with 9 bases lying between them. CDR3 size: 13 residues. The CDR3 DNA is TGTGCCAGCAGTTCCTCTCAGACCTACGAGCAGTACTTC. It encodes CASSSSQTYEQYF.